These T cell receptor beta chains were read from a single sample in a study of T cell changes during pregnancy in multiple sclerosis. Repertoires were generated with immunoSEQ multiplex PCR, while TCRdb's copy carries only in-frame clones and drops some. The table has roughly 49,000 clones, 85% to 95% seen once; the top ten hold 5.5% to 7%. Sequenced material: CD8+ T cells from peripheral blood mononuclear cells, taken in the first trimester of pregnancy. The source of these receptors is a female donor with multiple sclerosis, enrolled in a pregnancy study. Both conserved end residues are part of each CDR3. D genes are given only for firm matches. The size field is filled for only some rows; it gives once, few, many or a size class.

V	J	size	D	CDR3	DNA
TRBV2	TRBJ2-7	.	.	CASSGGAVSSYEQYF	TGTGCCAGCAGTGGCGGGGCGGTTAGCTCCTACGAGCAGTACTTC
TRBV27	TRBJ2-7	.	TRBD1	CASSYGQVYEQYF	TGTGCCAGCAGTTACGGACAGGTCTACGAGCAGTACTTC
TRBV5-1	TRBJ2-3	once	.	CASSRDTGITDTQYF	TGCGCCAGCAGCCGGGACACGGGTATAACAGATACGCAGTATTTT
TRBV5-1	TRBJ1-1	.	.	CASSSAGRNTEAFF	TGCGCCAGCAGCTCCGCTGGCAGGAACACTGAAGCTTTCTTT
TRBV29-1	TRBJ1-2	once	.	CSAYWRDDYGYTF	TGCAGCGCCTACTGGCGGGATGACTATGGCTACACCTTC
TRBV19	TRBJ2-2	.	TRBD2	CATEAGAAGELFF	TGTGCCACCGAAGCGGGAGCTGCCGGGGAGCTGTTTTTT
TRBV13	TRBJ1-2	.	TRBD1	CASSVGGQGAFNYGYTF	TGTGCCAGCAGCGTAGGAGGACAGGGCGCGTTTAACTATGGCTACACCTTC
TRBV7-9	TRBJ2-7	.	TRBD2	CASSWGSGSSYEQYF	TGTGCCAGCAGCTGGGGGAGCGGGAGCTCCTACGAGCAGTACTTC
TRBV28	TRBJ2-2	.	.	CASSLPGEGTGELFF	TGTGCCAGCAGTTTACCGGGAGAGGGAACCGGGGAGCTGTTTTTT
TRBV27	TRBJ1-2	.	.	CASSRGGDYGYTF	TGTGCCAGCAGCCGCGGGGGTGACTATGGCTACACCTTC
TRBV4-2	TRBJ2-7	many	TRBD1	CASSQEAGTGSYEQYF	TGTGCCAGCAGCCAAGAGGCTGGGACAGGAAGCTACGAGCAGTACTTC
TRBV27	TRBJ2-5	.	TRBD1	CASSLSMTGWAQETQYF	TGTGCCAGCAGTTTATCGATGACAGGGTGGGCCCAAGAGACCCAGTACTTC
TRBV6-6	TRBJ2-3	.	.	CASSYADSSDTQYF	TGTGCCAGCAGTTACGCTGACAGCTCAGATACGCAGTATTTT
TRBV6-5	TRBJ1-6	.	.	CASMSGGSPLHF	TGTGCCAGCATGTCGGGGGGATCACCCCTCCACTTT
TRBV7-3	TRBJ2-7	.	TRBD1	CASSTRQGHEQYF	TGTGCCAGCAGCACGAGACAGGGCCACGAGCAGTACTTC
TRBV27	TRBJ2-2	.	.	CASRSRETGELFF	TGTGCCAGCAGAAGCAGGGAAACCGGGGAGCTGTTTTTT
TRBV7-6	TRBJ2-7	once	TRBD2	CASSLELAGVEQYF	TGTGCCAGCAGCTTAGAACTAGCGGGAGTCGAGCAGTACTTC
TRBV5-6	TRBJ1-2	.	.	CASSLDLQGPYGYTF	TGTGCCAGCAGCTTGGACCTACAGGGACCCTATGGCTACACCTTC
TRBV11-2	TRBJ1-2	.	.	CASSSRWAWVYTF	TGTGCCAGCAGCTCCCGATGGGCCTGGGTTTACACCTTC
TRBV5-4	TRBJ2-5	once	.	CASSLASLSAGYF	TGTGCCAGCAGCTTGGCATCCCTTTCGGCAGGGTACTTC
TRBV19	TRBJ2-7	.	TRBD2	CASSITSGSYEQYF	TGTGCCAGTAGTATCACTAGCGGGAGCTACGAGCAGTACTTC
TRBV4-1	TRBJ1-1	.	.	CASSQRQGNTEAFF	TGCGCCAGCAGCCAAAGGCAGGGAAACACTGAAGCTTTCTTT
TRBV5-5	TRBJ2-7	.	TRBD2	CASSLSGRSGTYEQYF	TGTGCCAGCAGCTTGAGCGGGAGAAGCGGGACCTACGAGCAGTACTTC
TRBV30	TRBJ1-2	.	.	CAWSAGNYGYTF	TGTGCCTGGAGTGCCGGGAACTATGGCTACACCTTC
TRBV19	TRBJ2-7	.	TRBD2	CASSMGLAGSYEQYF	TGTGCCAGTAGTATGGGACTAGCGGGATCCTACGAGCAGTACTTC
TRBV9	TRBJ2-7	.	.	CASSEDGFGAYEQYF	TGTGCCAGCAGCGAAGACGGGTTCGGCGCCTACGAGCAGTACTTC
TRBV9	TRBJ1-1	.	.	CASSVTGYLDTEAFF	TGTGCCAGCAGCGTAACAGGTTATTTGGACACTGAAGCTTTCTTT
TRBV19	TRBJ1-1	.	.	CASLQGSGTEAFF	TGTGCCAGCCTTCAGGGTTCGGGCACTGAAGCTTTCTTT
TRBV11-2	TRBJ2-1	.	TRBD2	CASIPPGRELGWYNEQFF	TGTGCCAGCATCCCCCCGGGGCGGGAGCTGGGCTGGTACAATGAGCAGTTCTTC
TRBV29-1	TRBJ2-1	.	TRBD2	CSVDPMAGVLNEQFF	TGCAGCGTTGACCCAATGGCGGGAGTTTTAAATGAGCAGTTCTTC
TRBV29-1	TRBJ2-7	.	.	CSATSGVSYEQYF	TGCAGCGCCACCTCCGGGGTGTCCTACGAGCAGTACTTC
TRBV7-2	TRBJ2-3	.	TRBD2	CASSLELAGVTDTQYF	TGTGCCAGCAGCTTAGAATTAGCGGGAGTAACAGATACGCAGTATTTT
TRBV6-1	TRBJ2-1	.	.	CATSPLANEQFF	TGTGCCACCTCACCCCTAGCTAATGAGCAGTTCTTC
TRBV27	TRBJ1-2	.	.	CASSHGQNYGYTF	TGTGCCAGCAGTCACGGACAGAACTATGGCTACACCTTC
TRBV15	TRBJ2-5	.	.	CATSREVRFQETQYF	TGTGCCACCAGCAGGGAGGTGCGCTTCCAAGAGACCCAGTACTTC
TRBV5-4	TRBJ1-3	once	TRBD1	CASSEDRGPGNTIYF	TGTGCCAGCAGCGAGGACAGGGGGCCAGGAAACACCATATATTTT
TRBV19	TRBJ1-2	.	.	CASSISGANYGYTF	TGTGCCAGTAGTATATCCGGAGCTAACTATGGCTACACCTTC
TRBV7-9	TRBJ2-3	.	.	CASSFRGSPDTQYF	TGTGCCAGCAGCTTTCGGGGTTCCCCAGATACGCAGTATTTT
TRBV27	TRBJ2-7	.	TRBD2	CASSLRGGLGEQYF	TGTGCCAGCAGTTTACGCGGGGGGCTAGGCGAGCAGTACTTC
TRBV25-1	TRBJ2-5	.	TRBD2	CASSEGLGTSGQETQYF	TGTGCCAGCAGTGAAGGCCTCGGGACTAGCGGGCAAGAGACCCAGTACTTC
TRBV6-1	TRBJ2-7	.	TRBD1	CASSEVLQGAYEQYF	TGTGCCAGCAGTGAAGTCTTGCAGGGGGCCTACGAGCAGTACTTC
TRBV28	TRBJ1-5	.	TRBD1	CASRDLQGAGQPQHF	TGTGCCAGCAGGGATCTACAGGGGGCTGGTCAGCCCCAGCATTTT
TRBV15	TRBJ2-7	.	.	CATSRAGFQYF	TGTGCCACCAGCAGAGCAGGGTTCCAGTACTTC
TRBV27	TRBJ2-7	.	TRBD2	CASSLPAGGPIYEQYF	TGTGCCAGCAGTTTACCTGCGGGAGGGCCTATCTACGAGCAGTACTTC
TRBV7-6	TRBJ2-1	.	.	CASSLARWGDLYNEQFF	TGTGCCAGCAGCTTAGCTCGCTGGGGGGATTTATACAATGAGCAGTTCTTC
TRBV7-6	TRBJ2-1	.	TRBD2	CASSLVRTRDEQFF	TGTGCCAGCAGCTTAGTGCGGACTAGAGATGAGCAGTTCTTC
TRBV29-1	TRBJ2-7	.	TRBD1	CSVPGQDAGYEQYF	TGCAGCGTACCCGGACAGGACGCGGGCTACGAGCAGTACTTC
TRBV7-9	TRBJ2-3	.	.	CASSPLLRSSSTDTQYF	TGTGCCAGCAGCCCACTCCTACGGTCTTCTAGCACAGATACGCAGTATTTT
TRBV27	TRBJ2-5	.	.	CASSNRGRYRGETQYF	TGTGCCAGCTCGAATCGAGGGAGGTATCGTGGGGAGACCCAGTACTTC
TRBV10-3	TRBJ1-3	.	TRBD1	CAIRRTGGGSGNTIYF	TGTGCCATCAGGAGGACAGGGGGTGGCTCTGGAAACACCATATATTTT
TRBV5-1	TRBJ2-2	.	.	CASSLGTVNTGELFF	TGCGCCAGCAGCTTGGGGACAGTTAACACCGGGGAGCTGTTTTTT
TRBV19	TRBJ1-5	.	TRBD1	CASTPSGIRDRRNQPQHF	TGTGCCAGTACCCCTTCCGGGATCCGGGACAGGCGGAATCAGCCCCAGCATTTT
TRBV9	TRBJ2-7	.	.	CASSGGGVSYEQYF	TGTGCCAGCAGCGGAGGGGGGGTTTCCTACGAGCAGTACTTC